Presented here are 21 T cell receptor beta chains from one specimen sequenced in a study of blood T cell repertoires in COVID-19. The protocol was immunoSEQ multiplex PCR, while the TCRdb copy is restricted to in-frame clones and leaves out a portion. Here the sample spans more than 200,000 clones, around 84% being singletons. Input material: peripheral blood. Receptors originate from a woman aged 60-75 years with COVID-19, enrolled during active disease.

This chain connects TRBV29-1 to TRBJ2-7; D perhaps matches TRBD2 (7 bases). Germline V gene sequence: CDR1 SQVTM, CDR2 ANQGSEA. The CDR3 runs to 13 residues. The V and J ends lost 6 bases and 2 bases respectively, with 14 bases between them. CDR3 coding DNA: TGCAGCGTCTTTAGGGGGGGGACCTACGAGCAGTACTTC. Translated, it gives CSVFRGGTYEQYF.

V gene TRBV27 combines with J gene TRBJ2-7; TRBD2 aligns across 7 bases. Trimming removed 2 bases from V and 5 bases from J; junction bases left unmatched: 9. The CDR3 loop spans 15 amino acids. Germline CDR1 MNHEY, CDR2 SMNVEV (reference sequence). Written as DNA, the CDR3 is TGTGCCAGCAGTTTAGATGGCGGGAGTCGCCACGAGCAGTACTTC. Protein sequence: CASSLDGGSRHEQYF.

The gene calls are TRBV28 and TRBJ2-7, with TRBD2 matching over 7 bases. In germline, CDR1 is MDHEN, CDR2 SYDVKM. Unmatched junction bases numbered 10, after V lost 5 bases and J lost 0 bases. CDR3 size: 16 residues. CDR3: CASSHPRAGDSYEQYF. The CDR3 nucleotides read TGTGCCAGCAGTCACCCCCGGGCGGGAGACTCCTACGAGCAGTACTTC.

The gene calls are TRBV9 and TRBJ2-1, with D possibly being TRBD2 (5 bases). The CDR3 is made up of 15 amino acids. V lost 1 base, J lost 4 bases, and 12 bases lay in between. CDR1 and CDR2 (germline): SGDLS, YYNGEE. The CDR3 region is CASSVRAGPYNEQFF. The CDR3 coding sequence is TGTGCCAGCAGCGTACGGGCGGGTCCTTACAATGAGCAGTTCTTC.

CDR3 nucleotides: TGTGCCAGCAGCCAACTTTTGGGGGGAATGAACACCGGGGAGCTGTTTTTT. Translated, it gives CASSQLLGGMNTGELFF. The V and J genes are TRBV2 and TRBJ2-2, with D possibly being TRBD2 (6 bases). Germline CDR1 SNHLY, CDR2 FYNNEI. This CDR3 spans 17 amino acids. Trimming removed 6 bases from V and 1 base from J, with 18 bases in between.

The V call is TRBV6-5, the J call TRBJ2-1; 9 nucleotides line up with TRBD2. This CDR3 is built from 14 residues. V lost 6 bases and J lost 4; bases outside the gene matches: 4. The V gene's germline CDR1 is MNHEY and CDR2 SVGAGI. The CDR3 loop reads CASRESGGYNEQFF. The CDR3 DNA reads TGTGCCAGCAGAGAGAGCGGGGGGTACAATGAGCAGTTCTTC.

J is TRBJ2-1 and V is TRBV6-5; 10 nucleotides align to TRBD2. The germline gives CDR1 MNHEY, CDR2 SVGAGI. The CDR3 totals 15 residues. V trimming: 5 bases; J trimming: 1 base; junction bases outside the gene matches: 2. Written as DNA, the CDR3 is TGTGCCAGCAGTCGGACTAGCGGATCCTACAATGAGCAGTTCTTC. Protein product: CASSRTSGSYNEQFF.

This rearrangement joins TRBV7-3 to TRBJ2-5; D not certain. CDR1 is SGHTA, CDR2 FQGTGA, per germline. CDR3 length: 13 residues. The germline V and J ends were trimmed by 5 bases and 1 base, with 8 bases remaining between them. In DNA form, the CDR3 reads TGTGCCAGCAGCCCCCCGGGCCAAGAGACCCAGTACTTC. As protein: CASSPPGQETQYF.

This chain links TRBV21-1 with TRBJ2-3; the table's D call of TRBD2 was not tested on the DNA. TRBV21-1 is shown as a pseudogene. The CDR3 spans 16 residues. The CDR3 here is CASSKVSGGSTDTQYF. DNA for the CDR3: TGTGCCAGCAGCAAAGTCTCGGGAGGGAGCACAGATACGCAGTATTTT.

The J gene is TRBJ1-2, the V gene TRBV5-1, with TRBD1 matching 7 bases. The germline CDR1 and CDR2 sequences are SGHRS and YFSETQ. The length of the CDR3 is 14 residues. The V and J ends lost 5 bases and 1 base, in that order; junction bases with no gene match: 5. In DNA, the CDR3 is TGCGCCAGCAGTCGGACAGGAGATAACTATGGCTACACCTTC. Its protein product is CASSRTGDNYGYTF.

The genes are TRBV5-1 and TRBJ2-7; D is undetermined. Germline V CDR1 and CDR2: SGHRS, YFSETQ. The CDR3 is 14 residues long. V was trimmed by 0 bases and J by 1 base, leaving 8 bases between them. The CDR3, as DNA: TGCGCCAGCAGCTTGGGTCAGGCGTCCTACGAGCAGTACTTC. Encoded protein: CASSLGQASYEQYF.

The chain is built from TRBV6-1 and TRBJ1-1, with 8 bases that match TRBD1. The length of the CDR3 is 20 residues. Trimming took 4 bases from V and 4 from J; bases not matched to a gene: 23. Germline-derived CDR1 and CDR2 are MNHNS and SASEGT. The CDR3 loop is CASSAYQGAYDWSEVTEAFF. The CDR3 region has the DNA TGTGCCAGCAGTGCTTACCAGGGGGCGTATGATTGGTCAGAGGTCACTGAAGCTTTCTTT.

CDR3 amino acids: CATSDFYSNQPQHF. In DNA form, the CDR3 reads TGTGCCACCAGTGATTTCTATAGCAATCAGCCCCAGCATTTT. The chain is built from TRBV24-1 and TRBJ1-5; D unclear. V lost 1 base and J 0 bases, leaving 3 bases between the germline ends. From germline, CDR1 is KGHDR and CDR2 SFDVKD. The CDR3 extends over 14 amino acids.

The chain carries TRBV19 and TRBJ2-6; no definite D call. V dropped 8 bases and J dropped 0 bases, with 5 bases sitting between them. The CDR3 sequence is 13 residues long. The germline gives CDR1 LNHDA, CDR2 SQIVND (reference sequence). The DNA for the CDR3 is TGTGCCAGTCGGTCCTCTGGGGCCAACGTCCTGACTTTC. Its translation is CASRSSGANVLTF.

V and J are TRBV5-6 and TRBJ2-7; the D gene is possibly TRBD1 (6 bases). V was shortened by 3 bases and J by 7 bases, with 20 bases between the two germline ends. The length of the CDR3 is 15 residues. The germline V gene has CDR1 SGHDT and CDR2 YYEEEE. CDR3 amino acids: CASSSLQGSAEEQYF. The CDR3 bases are TGTGCCAGCAGCTCCTTACAGGGCAGCGCGGAGGAGCAGTACTTC.

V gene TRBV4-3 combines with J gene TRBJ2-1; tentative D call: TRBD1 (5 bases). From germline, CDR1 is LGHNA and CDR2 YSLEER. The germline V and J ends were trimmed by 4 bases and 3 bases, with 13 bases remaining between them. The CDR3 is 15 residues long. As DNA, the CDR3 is TGCGCCAGCAGCCCCGCCAGGGTCAGCTACAATGAGCAGTTCTTC. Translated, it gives CASSPARVSYNEQFF.

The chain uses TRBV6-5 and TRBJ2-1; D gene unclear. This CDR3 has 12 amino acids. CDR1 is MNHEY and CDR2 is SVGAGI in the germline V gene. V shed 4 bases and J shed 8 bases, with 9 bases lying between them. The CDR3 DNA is TGTGCCAGCAGTTGGAACGAGGATGAGCAGTTCTTC. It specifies CASSWNEDEQFF.

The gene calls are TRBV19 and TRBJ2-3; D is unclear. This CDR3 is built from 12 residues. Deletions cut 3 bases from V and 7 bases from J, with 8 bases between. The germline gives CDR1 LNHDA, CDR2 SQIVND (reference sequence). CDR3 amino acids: CASSIPGHTQYF. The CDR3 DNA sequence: TGTGCCAGTAGTATCCCTGGCCATACGCAGTATTTT.

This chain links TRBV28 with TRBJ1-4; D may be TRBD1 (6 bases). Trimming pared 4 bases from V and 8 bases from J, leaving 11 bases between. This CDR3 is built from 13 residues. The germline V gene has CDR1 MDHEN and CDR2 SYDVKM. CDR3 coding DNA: TGTGCCAGCAGTTGGCAGGGGCTGGAAAAACTGTTTTTT. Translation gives CASSWQGLEKLFF.

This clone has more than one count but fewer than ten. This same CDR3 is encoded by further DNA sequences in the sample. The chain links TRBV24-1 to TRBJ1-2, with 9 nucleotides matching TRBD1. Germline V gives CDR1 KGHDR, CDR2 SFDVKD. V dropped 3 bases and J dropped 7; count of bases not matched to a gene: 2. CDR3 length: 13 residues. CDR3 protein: CATSDPTGGGYTF. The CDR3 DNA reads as TGTGCCACCAGTGATCCGACAGGGGGTGGCTACACCTTC.

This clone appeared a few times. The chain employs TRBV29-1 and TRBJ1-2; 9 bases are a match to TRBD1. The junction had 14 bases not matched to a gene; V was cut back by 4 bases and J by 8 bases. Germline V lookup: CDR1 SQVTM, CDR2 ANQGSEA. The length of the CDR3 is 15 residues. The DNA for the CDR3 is TGCAGCGTTGCCGCAGGGACAGGGATTGTTGAAGGCTACACCTTC. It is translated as CSVAAGTGIVEGYTF.